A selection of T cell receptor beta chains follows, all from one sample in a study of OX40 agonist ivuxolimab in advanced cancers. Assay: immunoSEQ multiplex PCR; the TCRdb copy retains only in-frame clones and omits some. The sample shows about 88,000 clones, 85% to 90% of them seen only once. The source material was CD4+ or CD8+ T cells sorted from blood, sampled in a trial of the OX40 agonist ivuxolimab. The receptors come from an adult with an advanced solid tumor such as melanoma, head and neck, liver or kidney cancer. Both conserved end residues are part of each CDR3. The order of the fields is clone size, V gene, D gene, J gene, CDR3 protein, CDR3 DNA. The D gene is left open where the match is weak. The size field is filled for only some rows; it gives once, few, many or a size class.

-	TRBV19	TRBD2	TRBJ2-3	CASSMWLAGATDTQYF	TGTGCCAGTAGTATGTGGCTAGCGGGAGCGACAGATACGCAGTATTTT
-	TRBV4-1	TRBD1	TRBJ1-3	CASSQESWFGGTGSGTIYF	TGCGCCAGCAGCCAAGAGAGTTGGTTTGGTGGGACAGGGAGTGGCACCATATATTTT
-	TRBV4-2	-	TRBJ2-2	CASSQDRGAANTGELFF	TGTGCCAGCAGCCAAGATCGCGGAGCAGCGAACACCGGGGAGCTGTTTTTT
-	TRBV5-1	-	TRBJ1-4	CASRAAGRFAEKLFF	TGCGCCAGCAGAGCTGCTGGCCGGTTCGCTGAAAAACTGTTTTTT
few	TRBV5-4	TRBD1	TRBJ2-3	CASSQQGDADTQYF	TGTGCCAGCAGCCAACAGGGGGACGCAGATACGCAGTATTTT
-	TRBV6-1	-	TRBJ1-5	CASKVTDSNQPQHF	TGTGCCAGCAAAGTGACGGATAGCAATCAGCCCCAGCATTTT
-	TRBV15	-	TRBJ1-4	CATSKRLPRENEKLFF	TGTGCCACCAGCAAGCGCTTGCCCAGGGAGAATGAAAAACTGTTTTTT
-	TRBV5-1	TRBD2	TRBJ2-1	CASSLETSVNNEQFF	TGCGCCAGCAGCTTGGAGACTAGCGTCAACAATGAGCAGTTCTTC
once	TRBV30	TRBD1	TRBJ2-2	CAWGGQDGIGELFF	TGTGCCTGGGGTGGACAGGATGGCATCGGGGAGCTGTTTTTT
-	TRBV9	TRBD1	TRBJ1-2	CASSAKTGDYGYTF	TGTGCCAGCAGCGCCAAGACAGGGGACTATGGCTACACCTTC
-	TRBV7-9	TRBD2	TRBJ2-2	CASSLGAGTINTGELFF	TGTGCCAGCAGCTTAGGGGCCGGGACTATTAACACCGGGGAGCTGTTTTTT
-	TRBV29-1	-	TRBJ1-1	CSAVGGGDTEAFF	TGCAGCGCTGTAGGGGGAGGCGACACTGAAGCTTTCTTT
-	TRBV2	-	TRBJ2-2	CASREENTGELFF	TGTGCCAGCAGAGAGGAGAACACCGGGGAGCTGTTTTTT
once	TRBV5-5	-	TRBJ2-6	CASSYNGAGANVLTF	TGTGCCAGCAGTTATAACGGCGCTGGGGCCAACGTCCTGACTTTC
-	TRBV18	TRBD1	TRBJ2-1	CASSPPGTGSGNEQFF	TGTGCCAGCTCACCCCCCGGGACAGGATCAGGGAATGAGCAGTTCTTC
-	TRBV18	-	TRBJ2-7	CASSPGTGAPNEQYF	TGTGCCAGCTCACCTGGGACGGGAGCACCTAACGAGCAGTACTTC